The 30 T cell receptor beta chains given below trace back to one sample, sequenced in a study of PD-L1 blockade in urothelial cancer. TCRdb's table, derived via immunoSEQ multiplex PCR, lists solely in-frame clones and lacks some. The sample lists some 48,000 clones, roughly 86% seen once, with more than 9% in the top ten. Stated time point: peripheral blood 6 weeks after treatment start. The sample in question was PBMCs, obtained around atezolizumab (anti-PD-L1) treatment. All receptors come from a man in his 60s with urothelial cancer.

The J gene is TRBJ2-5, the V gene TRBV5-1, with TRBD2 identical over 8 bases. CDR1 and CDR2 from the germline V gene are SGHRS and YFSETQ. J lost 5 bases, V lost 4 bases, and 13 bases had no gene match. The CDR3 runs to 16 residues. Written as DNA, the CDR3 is TGCGCCAGCAGCCCCGGTGTTGGCGGGGGGTTTGAGACCCAGTACTTC. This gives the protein CASSPGVGGGFETQYF.

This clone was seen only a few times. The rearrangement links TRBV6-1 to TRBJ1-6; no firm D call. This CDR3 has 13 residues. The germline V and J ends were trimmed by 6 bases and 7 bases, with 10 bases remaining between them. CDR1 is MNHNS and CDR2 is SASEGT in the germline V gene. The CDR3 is CASRVGPNSPLHF. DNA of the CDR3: TGTGCCAGCAGGGTTGGCCCAAATTCACCCCTCCACTTT.

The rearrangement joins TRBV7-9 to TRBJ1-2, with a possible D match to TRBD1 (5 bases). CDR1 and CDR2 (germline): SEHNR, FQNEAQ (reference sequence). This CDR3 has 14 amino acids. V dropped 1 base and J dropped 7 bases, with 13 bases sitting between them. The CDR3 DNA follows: TGTGCCAGCAGCTTAGAGGTCAGGGAGGTTGGCTACACCTTC. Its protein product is CASSLEVREVGYTF.

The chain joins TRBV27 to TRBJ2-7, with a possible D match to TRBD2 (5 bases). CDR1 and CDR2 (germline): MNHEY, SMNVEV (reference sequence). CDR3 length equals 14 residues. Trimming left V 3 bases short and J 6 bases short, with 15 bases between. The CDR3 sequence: CASSFAGFPSEQYF. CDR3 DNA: TGTGCCAGCAGTTTCGCGGGCTTTCCGTCCGAGCAGTACTTC.

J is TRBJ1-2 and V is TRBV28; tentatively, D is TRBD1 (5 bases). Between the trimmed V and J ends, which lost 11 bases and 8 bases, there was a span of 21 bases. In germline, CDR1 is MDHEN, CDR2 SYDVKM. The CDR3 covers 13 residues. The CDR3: CASLAGGRRGYTF. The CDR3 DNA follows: TGTGCCTCCCTCGCCGGGGGTCGGCGGGGCTACACCTTC.

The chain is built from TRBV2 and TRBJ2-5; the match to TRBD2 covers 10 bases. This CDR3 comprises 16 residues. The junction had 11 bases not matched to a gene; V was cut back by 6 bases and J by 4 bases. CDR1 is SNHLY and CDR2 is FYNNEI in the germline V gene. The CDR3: CASSMAVAGGRETQYF. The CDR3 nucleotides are TGTGCCAGCAGCATGGCAGTAGCGGGGGGACGAGAGACCCAGTACTTC.

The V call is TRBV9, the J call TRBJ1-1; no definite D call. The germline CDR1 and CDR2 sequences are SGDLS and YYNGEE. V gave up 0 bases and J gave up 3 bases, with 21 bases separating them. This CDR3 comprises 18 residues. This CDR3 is CASSVVRGLSSLDTEAFF. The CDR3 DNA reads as TGTGCCAGCAGCGTAGTTCGGGGTTTGTCTTCATTGGACACTGAAGCTTTCTTT.

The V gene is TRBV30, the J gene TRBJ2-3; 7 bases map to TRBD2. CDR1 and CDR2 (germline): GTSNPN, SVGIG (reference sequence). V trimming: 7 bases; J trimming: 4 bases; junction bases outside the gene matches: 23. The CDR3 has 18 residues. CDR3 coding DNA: TGTGCCTTTTTTTATGGCCCGGCCCTTTGGGGAGGGTCAGATACGCAGTATTTT. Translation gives CAFFYGPALWGGSDTQYF.

The CDR3: CASSNYRGGDTGELFF. As DNA, the CDR3 is TGTGCCAGCAGCAATTACAGGGGAGGAGACACCGGGGAGCTGTTTTTT. The chain combines TRBV5-8 with TRBJ2-2; tentative D call: TRBD1 (7 bases). The V gene lost 4 bases and the J gene lost 3 bases, with 16 bases spanning the gap. CDR3 length equals 16 residues. Germline CDR1 and CDR2: SGHTS and YDEGEE. The full variable domain, with the rest looked up from reference TRBV5-8 and TRBJ2-2, is EAGVTQSPTHLIKTRGQQATLRCSPISGHTSVYWYQQALGLGLQFLLWYDEGEERNRGNFPPRFSGRQFPNYSSELNVNALELEDSALYLCASSNYRGGDTGELFFGEGSRLTVL.

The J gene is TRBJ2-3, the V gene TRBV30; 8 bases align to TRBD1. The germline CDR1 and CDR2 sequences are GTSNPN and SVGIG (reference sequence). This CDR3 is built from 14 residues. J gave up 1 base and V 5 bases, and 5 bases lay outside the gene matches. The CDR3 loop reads CAWADRGRTDTQYF. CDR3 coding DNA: TGTGCCTGGGCAGACAGGGGCCGCACAGATACGCAGTATTTT.

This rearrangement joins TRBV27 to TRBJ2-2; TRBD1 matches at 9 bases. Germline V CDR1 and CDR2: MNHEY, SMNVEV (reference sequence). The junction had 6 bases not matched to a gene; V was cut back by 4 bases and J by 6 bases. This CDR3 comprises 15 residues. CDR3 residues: CASSWDRVGSGELFF. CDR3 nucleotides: TGTGCCAGCAGTTGGGACAGGGTTGGATCCGGGGAGCTGTTTTTT.

The DNA of the CDR3 is TGTGCCAGCAGCCTACAGGGAGGGGAGACCCAGTACTTC. It encodes CASSLQGGETQYF. V and J are TRBV6-1 and TRBJ2-5, with D tentatively TRBD2 (7 bases). Germline V gene lookup returns CDR1 MNHNS and CDR2 SASEGT. The CDR3 spans 13 residues. V was pared by 6 bases and J by 5 bases, with 13 bases between.

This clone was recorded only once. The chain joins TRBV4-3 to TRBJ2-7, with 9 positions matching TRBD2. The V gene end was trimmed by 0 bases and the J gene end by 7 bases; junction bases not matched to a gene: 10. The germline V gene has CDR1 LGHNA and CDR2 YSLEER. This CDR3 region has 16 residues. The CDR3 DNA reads TGCGCCAGCAGCCAAGATCCTCGAGCGGGGGGCGGGGAGCAGTACTTC. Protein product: CASSQDPRAGGGEQYF.

Written as DNA, the CDR3 is TGTGCCAGCAGCCGCGGATTGAGGGAACAAGAGACCCAGTACTTC. Protein sequence: CASSRGLREQETQYF. The V and J genes are TRBV11-3 and TRBJ2-5; D might be TRBD2 (5 bases). The V and J ends lost 5 bases and 2 bases respectively, with 15 bases between them. CDR1 is SGHNT and CDR2 is YENEEA in the germline V gene. The CDR3 length is 15 residues.

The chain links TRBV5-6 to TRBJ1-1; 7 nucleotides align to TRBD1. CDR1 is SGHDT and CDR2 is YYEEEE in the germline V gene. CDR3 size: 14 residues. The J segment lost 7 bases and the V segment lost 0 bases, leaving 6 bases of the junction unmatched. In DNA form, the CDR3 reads TGTGCCAGCAGCTTGGGATACAGGGGACGTGAAGCTTTCTTT. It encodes CASSLGYRGREAFF. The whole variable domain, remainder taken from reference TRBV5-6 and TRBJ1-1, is DAGVTQSPTHLIKTRGQQVTLRCSPKSGHDTVSWYQQALGQGPQFIFQYYEEEERQRGNFPDRFSGHQFPNYSSELNVNALLLGDSALYLCASSLGYRGREAFFGQGTRLTVV.

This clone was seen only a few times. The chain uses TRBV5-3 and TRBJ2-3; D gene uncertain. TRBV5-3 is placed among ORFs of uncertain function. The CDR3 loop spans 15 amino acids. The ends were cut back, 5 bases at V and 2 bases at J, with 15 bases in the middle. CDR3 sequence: CARRSRRQSTDTQYF. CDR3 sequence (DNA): TGTGCCAGAAGGAGTCGCCGTCAATCCACAGATACGCAGTATTTT.

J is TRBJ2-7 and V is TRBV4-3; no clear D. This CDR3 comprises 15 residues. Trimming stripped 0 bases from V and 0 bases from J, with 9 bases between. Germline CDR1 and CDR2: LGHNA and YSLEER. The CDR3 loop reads CASSQDRVSSYEQYF. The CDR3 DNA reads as TGCGCCAGCAGCCAAGACCGGGTCAGCTCCTACGAGCAGTACTTC.

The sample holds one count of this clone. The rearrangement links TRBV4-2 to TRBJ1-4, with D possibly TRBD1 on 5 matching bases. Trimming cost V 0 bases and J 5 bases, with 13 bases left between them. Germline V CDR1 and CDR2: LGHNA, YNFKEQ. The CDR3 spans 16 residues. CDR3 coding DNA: TGTGCCAGCAGCCAAGATTGGTCGGGGGGGAATGAAAAACTGTTTTTT. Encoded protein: CASSQDWSGGNEKLFF.

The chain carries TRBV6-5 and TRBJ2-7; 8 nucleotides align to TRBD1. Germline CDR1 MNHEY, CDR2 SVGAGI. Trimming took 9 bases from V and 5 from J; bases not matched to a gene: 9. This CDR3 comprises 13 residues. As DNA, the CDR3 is TGTGCCAGTTCTCGGACAGGGCTCGACGAGCAGTACTTC. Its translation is CASSRTGLDEQYF.

The CDR3: CASSQGQEAFF. The DNA for the CDR3 is TGTGCCAGCAGCCAGGGACAAGAAGCTTTCTTT. The J gene is TRBJ1-1, the V gene TRBV6-1; maybe TRBD1 (6 bases). This CDR3 region has 11 residues. The germline V and J ends were trimmed by 6 bases and 8 bases, with 10 bases remaining between them. The germline V gene has CDR1 MNHNS and CDR2 SASEGT.

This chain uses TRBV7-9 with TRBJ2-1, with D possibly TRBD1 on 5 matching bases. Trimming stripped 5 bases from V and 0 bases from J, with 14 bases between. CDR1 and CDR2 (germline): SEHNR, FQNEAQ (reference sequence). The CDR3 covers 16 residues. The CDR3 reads CASSPKGLHSYNEQFF. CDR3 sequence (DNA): TGTGCCAGCAGCCCTAAGGGGCTTCACTCCTACAATGAGCAGTTCTTC.

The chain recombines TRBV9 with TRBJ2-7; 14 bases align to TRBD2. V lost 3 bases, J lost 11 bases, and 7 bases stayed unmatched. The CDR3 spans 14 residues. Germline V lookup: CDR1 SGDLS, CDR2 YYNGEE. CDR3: CASSERTSGGPKYF. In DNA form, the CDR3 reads TGTGCCAGCAGCGAGCGGACTAGCGGGGGGCCCAAGTACTTC.

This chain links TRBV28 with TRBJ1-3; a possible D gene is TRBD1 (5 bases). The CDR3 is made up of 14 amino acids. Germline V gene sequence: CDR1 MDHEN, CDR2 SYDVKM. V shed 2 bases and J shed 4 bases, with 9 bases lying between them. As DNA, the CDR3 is TGTGCCAGCAGTTTAGGGGCAGGGGGAAACACCATATATTTT. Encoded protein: CASSLGAGGNTIYF.

The CDR3 is CAWSAGANQPQHF. The CDR3 bases are TGTGCCTGGTCGGCAGGGGCCAATCAGCCCCAGCATTTT. V usage is TRBV30 and J usage is TRBJ1-5, with D possibly matching TRBD1 (6 bases). The CDR3 loop spans 13 amino acids. The germline V gene encodes CDR1 GTSNPN and CDR2 SVGIG (reference sequence). The V end lost 5 bases, the J end lost 3 bases, and 11 bases lay between the germline ends.

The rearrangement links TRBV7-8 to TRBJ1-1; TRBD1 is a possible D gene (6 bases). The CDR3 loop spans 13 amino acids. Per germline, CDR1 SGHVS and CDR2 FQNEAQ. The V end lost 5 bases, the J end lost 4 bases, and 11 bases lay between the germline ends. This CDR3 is CASSRGQITEAFF. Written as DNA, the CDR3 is TGTGCCAGCAGCCGAGGACAGATCACTGAAGCTTTCTTT.

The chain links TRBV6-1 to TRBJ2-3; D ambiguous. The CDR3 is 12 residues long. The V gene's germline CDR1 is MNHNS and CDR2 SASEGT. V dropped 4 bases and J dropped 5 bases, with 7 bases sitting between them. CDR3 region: CASSALKDTQYF. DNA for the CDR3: TGTGCCAGCAGTGCCCTTAAAGATACGCAGTATTTT.

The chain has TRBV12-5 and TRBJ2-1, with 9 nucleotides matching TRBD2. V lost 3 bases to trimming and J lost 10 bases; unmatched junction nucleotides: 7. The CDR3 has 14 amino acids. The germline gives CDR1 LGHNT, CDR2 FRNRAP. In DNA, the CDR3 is TGTGCTAGTGGTTTCGCGGGGGGGCCTAGGGAGCAGTTCTTC. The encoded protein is CASGFAGGPREQFF.

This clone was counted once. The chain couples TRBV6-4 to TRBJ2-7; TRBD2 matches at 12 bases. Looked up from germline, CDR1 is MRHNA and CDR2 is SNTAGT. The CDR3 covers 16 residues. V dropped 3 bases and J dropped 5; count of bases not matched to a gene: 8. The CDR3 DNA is TGTGCCAGCAGTGAGCCCTCTAGCGGGGGGGCCCACGAGCAGTACTTC. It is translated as CASSEPSSGGAHEQYF.

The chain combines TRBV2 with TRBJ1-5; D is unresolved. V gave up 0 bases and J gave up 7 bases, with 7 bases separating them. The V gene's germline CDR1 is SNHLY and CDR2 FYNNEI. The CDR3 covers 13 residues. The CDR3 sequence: CASSEANRQPQHF. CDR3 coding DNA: TGTGCCAGCAGTGAAGCGAACAGACAGCCCCAGCATTTT.

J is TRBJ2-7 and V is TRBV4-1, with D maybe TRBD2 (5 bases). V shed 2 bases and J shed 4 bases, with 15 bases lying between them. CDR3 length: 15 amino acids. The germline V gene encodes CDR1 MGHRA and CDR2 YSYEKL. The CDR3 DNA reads TGCGCCAGCAGCCAACTCCCTTTAACGGGGTACGAGCAGTACTTC. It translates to CASSQLPLTGYEQYF.